What follows is one T cell receptor beta chain and its context. Sequencing was performed with immunoSEQ multiplex PCR; in TCRdb, only in-frame clones are kept and a portion is missing. This sample has about 120,000 clones; around 87% occur once, and the top ten carry 1.1%. The sample originates from a study of control samples from healthy donors and cancer patients. This clonotype was sampled from a woman between 50 and 59 years old with colorectal cancer. Material: PBMCs.

As DNA, the CDR3 is TGTGCCAGCAGCCAGGCCAACCGGGACAGATTTCAATCTTTATATGGCTACACCTTC. Translation gives CASSQANRDRFQSLYGYTF. The chain combines TRBV3-1 (or the pseudogene TRBV3-2) with TRBJ1-2; 7 positions agree with TRBD1. V lost 3 bases and J lost 5; bases outside the gene matches: 21. Per germline, CDR1 LGHDT and CDR2 YNNKEL (reference sequence). The CDR3 length is 19 residues.